This TCR beta chain was obtained from a study of GPR56 and killer-like receptors on CD4 memory cells (dated by TCRdb to between 2018 and 2021). In terms of the full investigation: The study proposed that progressive acquisition of KLRB1, KLRG1, GPR56 and then KLRF1 marks human CD4+ memory T-cell differentiation and cytokine production potential. Healthy blood donors in the study were described as age-matched to the liver disease patients, whose median age was around 70 years.

Before TCRbeta sequencing, fluorescence-activated cell sorting was used to enrich five KLR/GPR56-defined CD4+ populations. To test a linear memory differentiation pathway, TCRbeta repertoires were sequenced from five CD4+ T-cell subsets defined by expression of KLRB1, KLRG1, GPR56 and KLRF1. TCR-sequenced cells came from peripheral blood of healthy control individuals, reported as five donors in the TCRbeta analysis figure. Heparinized peripheral blood was collected, and every sample was processed within one hour of retrieval. Blood was diluted 1:2 in PBS, and peripheral blood mononuclear cells were then isolated from the diluted blood at room temperature by Biocoll density gradient centrifugation. CD4+ T cells were enriched from freshly isolated PBMCs by magnetic sorting with anti-CD4 MicroBeads before flow sorting. A BD FACSAria II was used to sort CD4+ T cells enriched from PBMCs of healthy donors according to marker expression. For surface staining, the researchers used Miltenyi Biotec antibodies: anti-KLRB1 clone 191B8, anti-KLRF1 clone 4A4.D10 and anti-KLRG1 clone REA261.

The investigation overall reported the following: Clonal frequency was low in the marker-negative population and increased progressively along the proposed pathway, with TCRbeta diversity decreasing accordingly. TCR repertoires overlapped especially between the late populations 4 and 5, and partly population 3. Rather than full repertoires, only the 100 most expanded clones per population were included in the diversity and similarity analyses. Clones dominating late populations 4 and 5 were also found in early populations 1 and 2, which the authors took as evidence for linear differentiation.

Regarding this clonotype: The antigen this receptor binds is unknown.

Sequencing used an Illumina HiSeq 2500. To build sequencing libraries, a previously published PCR protocol was used to amplify the recombined TCRbeta locus. The authors' analysis ran thus. Any read whose average quality score fell below 30 was discarded, and IMSEQ was used to process the reads that remained. Each clonotype was defined by the combination of Vbeta gene, Jbeta gene and CDR3 amino acid sequence. The Morisita-Horn index, computed on the top 100 expanded clones, was used to measure repertoire overlap between populations. Clonal diversity was assessed with Rényi diversity profiles calculated on the top 100 expanded clones. One entry per CDR3 protein sequence results from the TCRdb reprocessing of the reads, with DNA left out. The V and J calls come from TCRdb's annotation, not from the publication. For this sample, the table gives 2,500 to 4,000 distinct CDR3 sequences. The ten most abundant clones make up 5.3% of the sample.

Its CDR3 holds 15 amino acids, cysteine through phenylalanine. DNA is not recorded here. CDR1 and CDR2, looked up from the germline V gene, are SGDLS and YYNGEE. The V and J genes are TRBV9 and TRBJ2-1; there is no DNA to check the TCRdb D call of TRBD2. The receptor was derived from a human donor in good health. The sample was memory CD4+ T cells from blood. This receptor has the CDR3 CASSERGEGYNEQFF.